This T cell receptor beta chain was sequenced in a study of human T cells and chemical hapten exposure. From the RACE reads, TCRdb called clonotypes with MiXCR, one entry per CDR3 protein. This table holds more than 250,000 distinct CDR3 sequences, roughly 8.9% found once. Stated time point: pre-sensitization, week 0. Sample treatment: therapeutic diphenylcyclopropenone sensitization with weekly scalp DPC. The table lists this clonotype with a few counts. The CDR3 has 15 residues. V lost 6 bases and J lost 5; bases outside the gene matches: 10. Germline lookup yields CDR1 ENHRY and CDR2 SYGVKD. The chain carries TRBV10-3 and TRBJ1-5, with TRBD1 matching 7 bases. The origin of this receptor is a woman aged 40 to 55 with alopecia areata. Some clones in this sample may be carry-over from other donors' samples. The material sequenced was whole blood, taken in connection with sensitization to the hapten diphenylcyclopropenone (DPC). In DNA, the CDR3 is TGTGCCATCAGCAGATCCGGGACAGATGATCAGCCCCAGCATTTT. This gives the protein CAISRSGTDDQPQHF.